This paragraph reports one TCR beta chain. Antigen specificity is unknown. The source of the sample is a study of T cell responses to AZD1222 COVID-19 vaccine. Study-wide points: There were mostly white British donors and more females than males, and clonal diversity was possibly underestimated. Increased Spike-specific TCR breadth and depth were observed after two AZD1222 doses. Sampling that yielded the repertoires occurred only after the peak T cell response.

Only in-frame clones appear in the TCRdb table, and some are missing; sequencing was by immunoSEQ multiplex PCR. Of approximately 190,000 clones listed, about 94% are singletons. Germline V CDR1 and CDR2: MDHEN, SYDVKM. With 8 bases removed from V and 6 bases from J, the gap between germline ends came to 23 bases. The CDR3 runs 16 residues. The clonotype comes from an adult in good health. This material consisted of peripheral blood, taken on day 0 of AZD1222 vaccination. The gene calls are TRBV28 and TRBJ1-5; D is unresolved. As DNA, the CDR3 is TGTGCCAGCTGGGGTCCCGCTTCGGTTTCTGGTCAGCCCCAGCATTTT. This sequence encodes CASWGPASVSGQPQHF.